This T cell receptor beta chain was recorded in a study of cytomegalovirus exposure and HLA in healthy donors. Deletions cut 5 bases from V and 4 bases from J, with 14 bases between. Germline CDR1 MNHEY, CDR2 SVGAGI. The CDR3 covers 14 residues. The primer mix had 60 Vbeta and 13 Jbeta primers. TCRdb keeps only in-frame clones here, not all; method: immunoSEQ multiplex PCR. The data contain about 250,000 clones, approximately 70% of them singletons. The sequence came from a female donor in good health and CMV-seronegative. This rearrangement joins TRBV6-5 to TRBJ1-1; no clear D gene. The sequenced sample was PBMCs. The CDR3 DNA reads TGTGCCAGCAGTAAAGGGTTGGGAGGCACTGAAGCTTTCTTT. It yields the protein CASSKGLGGTEAFF.